Listed below are T cell receptor beta chains from one sample, sequenced in a study of T cells in Graves' hyperthyroidism and ophthalmopathy. TCRdb re-analysed the multiplex PCR reads in MiXCR, keeping a single row per CDR3 protein. The table records a few hundred thousand distinct CDR3 sequences, around 46% of them present only once. Sequenced: peripheral blood or thyroid tissue (not recorded which). These receptors originate from a woman aged 18-35 years with Graves' hyperthyroidism. Each CDR3 is given with its conserved first and last residue. The D gene is left open where the match is weak. Clone size is not always given. Where it is, it says once, few, many or a class for expanded clones.

>NA|few|TRBV2|TRBJ1-1
CASSESPPRQATEAFF
TGTGCCAGCAGTGAATCCCCACCGCGACAGGCCACTGAAGCTTTCTTT
>NA|few|TRBV20-1|TRBJ1-1
CSAWGMNTEAFF
TGCAGTGCTTGGGGAATGAACACTGAAGCTTTCTTT
>TRBD1|NA|TRBV20-1|TRBJ1-4
CSARGGTGLNGKLFF
TGCAGTGCTAGAGGCGGGACAGGTCTTAATGGAAAACTGTTTTTT
>NA|NA|TRBV9|TRBJ2-5
CASSVFQGGTQYF
TGTGCCAGCAGCGTATTCCAAGGGGGGACCCAGTACTTC
>NA|many|TRBV25-1|TRBJ1-4
CASSDPRTRTNEKLFF
TGTGCCAGCAGTGACCCTCGGACAAGGACTAATGAAAAACTGTTTTTT
>TRBD1|NA|TRBV15|TRBJ1-2
CATSREDGDSSYGYTF
TGTGCCACCAGCAGAGAAGATGGGGACAGCTCCTATGGCTACACCTTC
>NA|few|TRBV5-1|TRBJ1-2
CASSQDLKYGYTF
TGCGCCAGCAGCCAAGATCTCAAGTATGGCTACACCTTC
>NA|many|TRBV10-3|TRBJ1-2
CAITEGANYGYTF
TGTGCCATCACCGAGGGCGCTAACTATGGCTACACCTTC
>TRBD1|NA|TRBV10-2|TRBJ1-1
CVSRTNRGTEAFF
TGTGTCAGCAGAACCAACAGGGGCACTGAAGCTTTCTTT
>NA|NA|TRBV7-9|TRBJ1-2
CASSQSGAGYYGYTF
TGTGCCAGCAGCCAAAGTGGGGCAGGGTACTATGGCTACACCTTC
>TRBD2|NA|TRBV20-1|TRBJ2-7
CSASMGEGTVEQYF
TGCAGTGCTAGTATGGGGGAGGGCACGGTCGAGCAGTACTTC
>NA|few|TRBV7-2|TRBJ2-2
CASSATKGTGELFF
TGTGCCAGTAGTGCGACTAAGGGCACCGGGGAGCTGTTTTTT
>NA|many|TRBV12-3/TRBV12-4|TRBJ1-2
CASSYGHAGGYTF
TGTGCCAGCAGTTACGGCCACGCGGGGGGCTACACCTTC
>NA|once|TRBV7-9|TRBJ1-6
CASSLVGGVSSSPLHF
TGTGCCAGCAGCTTAGTAGGAGGAGTGTCGAGCTCACCCCTCCACTTT
>TRBD1|NA|TRBV19|TRBJ1-2
CASSYIQGGGNYGYTF
TGTGCCAGTAGCTACATTCAGGGAGGGGGCAACTATGGCTACACCTTC
>NA|NA|TRBV2|TRBJ2-7
CASSEPPYSYEQYF
TGTGCCAGCAGTGAGCCGCCATACAGCTACGAGCAGTACTTC
>NA|NA|TRBV25-1|TRBJ2-7
CASSLLSQGRDEQYF
TGTGCCAGCAGCTTACTGAGCCAGGGGAGAGACGAGCAGTACTTC
>NA|NA|TRBV5-1|TRBJ1-2
CASSLNRASYGYTF
TGCGCCAGCAGCCTAAACAGGGCAAGCTATGGCTACACCTTC
>NA|NA|TRBV11-2|TRBJ2-6
CASSLGRGSGANVLTF
TGTGCCAGCAGCTTGGGCAGGGGATCTGGGGCCAACGTCCTGACTTTC
>NA|NA|TRBV7-2|TRBJ2-5
CASSPAGTQYF
TGTGCCAGCAGCCCCGCCGGGACCCAGTACTTC
>NA|many|TRBV5-1|TRBJ1-2
CASSLGEAVNYGYTF
TGCGCCAGCAGCTTGGGGGAAGCGGTTAACTATGGCTACACCTTC
>NA|NA|TRBV11-2|TRBJ1-5
CASSRYREGQPQHF
TGTGCCAGCAGCCGTTACAGGGAGGGTCAGCCCCAGCATTTT
>TRBD1|NA|TRBV24-1|TRBJ2-5
CATTSGQGEQYF
TGTGCCACCACGTCCGGCCAGGGGGAGCAGTACTTC
>NA|NA|TRBV19|TRBJ1-1
CASSIGANTEAFF
TGTGCCAGTAGTATTGGGGCGAACACTGAAGCTTTCTTT
>TRBD1|many|TRBV25-1|TRBJ1-2
CASSGQQGGGYGYTF
TGTGCCAGCAGTGGACAACAGGGGGGTGGCTATGGCTACACCTTC
>NA|NA|TRBV29-1|TRBJ2-7
CSVSGGGTETYEQYF
TGCAGCGTTAGTGGTGGCGGGACAGAGACCTACGAGCAGTACTTC
>NA|many|TRBV2|TRBJ2-6
CASSELLYSGANVLTF
TGTGCCAGCAGTGAGCTACTGTACTCTGGGGCCAACGTCCTGACTTTC
>NA|many|TRBV7-2|TRBJ1-5
CASSSSGYSNQPQHF
TGTGCCAGCAGTTCCTCAGGGTATAGCAATCAGCCCCAGCATTTT
>NA|NA|TRBV2|TRBJ1-1
CASSLALGQGTNTEAFF
TGTGCCAGCAGTTTAGCGCTCGGGCAGGGGACGAACACTGAAGCTTTCTTT
>NA|many|TRBV14|TRBJ1-6
CASSQVPSGSPLHF
TGTGCCAGCAGCCAAGTCCCCTCCGGCTCACCCCTCCACTTT
>NA|NA|TRBV7-8|TRBJ2-7
CASSLRSFEQYF
TGTGCCAGCAGCTTAAGGTCATTCGAGCAGTACTTC